Below, 8 T cell receptor beta chains from the same sample are listed, as sequenced in a study of shared clonotypes between healthy human individuals. Profiled with immunoSEQ multiplex PCR; TCRdb holds only in-frame clones, not every one. The sample contains about 2.3 million clones, 85% to 95% of which appear only once. The source material was naive CD4+ T cells from PBMCs. Subset noted: CD45RA+ positively selected. Receptors were obtained from a man aged 18 to 35 in good health. Some clones in this sample may be carry-over from other donors' samples.

This sequence joins TRBV15 and TRBJ2-4, with D possibly being TRBD1 or TRBD2 (5 bases each). The CDR3 contains 15 residues. Germline V lookup: CDR1 LNHNV, CDR2 YYDKDF (reference sequence). The V and J ends lost 3 bases and 12 bases respectively, with 21 bases between them. CDR3 protein: CATSRGTRVGLDQYF. In DNA form, the CDR3 reads TGTGCCACCAGCAGGGGGACCAGGGTTGGGCTTGATCAGTACTTC.

V usage is TRBV7-3 and J usage is TRBJ2-7, with D tentatively TRBD2 (6 bases). The CDR3 is 16 amino acids. The ends were cut back, 0 bases at V and 0 bases at J, with 12 bases in the middle. CDR1 and CDR2 from the germline V gene are SGHTA and FQGTGA. This chain's CDR3 is CASSLTGGTFSYEQYF. In DNA form, the CDR3 reads TGTGCCAGCAGCTTAACGGGGGGTACCTTCTCCTACGAGCAGTACTTC.

The chain couples TRBV19 to TRBJ2-5; weak D call: TRBD2 (6 bases). This CDR3 contains 13 residues. The V end was cut by 2 bases, the J end by 10 bases, with 14 bases between. CDR1 is LNHDA and CDR2 is SQIVND in the germline V gene (reference sequence). CDR3 DNA: TGTGCCAGTAGTATACAGGACGGCGGGGACCAGTACTTC. Its protein product is CASSIQDGGDQYF.

This chain links TRBV5-4 with TRBJ2-7; TRBD1 matches at 7 bases. V trimming: 2 bases; J trimming: 6 bases; junction bases outside the gene matches: 5. Germline V gives CDR1 SGHNT, CDR2 YYREEE (reference sequence). The CDR3 contains 13 residues. Here the CDR3 reads CASSLTGAPEQYF. DNA for the CDR3: TGTGCCAGCAGCTTAACAGGGGCGCCCGAGCAGTACTTC. The whole variable domain, remainder taken from reference TRBV5-4 and TRBJ2-7, is ETGVTQSPTHLIKTRGQQVTLRCSSQSGHNTVSWYQQALGQGPQFIFQYYREEENGRGNFPPRFSGLQFPNYSSELNVNALELDDSALYLCASSLTGAPEQYFGPGTRLTVT.

This clone was seen a few times. The chain joins TRBV7-2 to TRBJ1-2, with D possibly TRBD1 on 5 matching bases. This CDR3 is built from 12 residues. V lost 4 bases to trimming and J lost 5 bases, with 8 bases between them. From germline, CDR1 is SGHTA and CDR2 FQGNSA. Here the CDR3 reads CASSSTVYGYTF. The CDR3 DNA sequence: TGTGCCAGCAGCTCGACAGTTTATGGCTACACCTTC.

The V gene is TRBV28, the J gene TRBJ2-6; D ambiguous. V was clipped by 3 bases and J by 5 bases, with 5 bases between them. Germline loops: CDR1 MDHEN, CDR2 SYDVKM. This CDR3 comprises 13 residues. The DNA for the CDR3 is TGTGCCAGCAGTTTGGGTAGGGCCAACGTCCTGACTTTC. Its translation is CASSLGRANVLTF.

Written as DNA, the CDR3 is TGCGCCAGCAGCTTGGGTTTTGGGGCCGAGCGGGGCTACACCTTC. It codes for CASSLGFGAERGYTF. The V and J genes are TRBV5-1 and TRBJ1-2; tentatively, D is TRBD1 (5 bases). V was cut by 0 bases and J by 8 bases, with 17 bases left in between. Germline CDR1 and CDR2: SGHRS and YFSETQ. The CDR3 extends over 15 amino acids.

The chain is built from TRBV7-2 and TRBJ1-4; D ambiguous. CDR1 is SGHTA and CDR2 is FQGNSA in the germline V gene. V lost 3 bases and J lost 7, with 15 bases in between. The CDR3 spans 15 residues. In DNA form, the CDR3 reads TGTGCCAGCAGCTTTTCCGACTCAAGGCGTGAAAAACTGTTTTTT. Translated: CASSFSDSRREKLFF.